Each of the 29 T cell receptor beta chains below was sequenced from the same sample in a study of blood T cell repertoires in COVID-19. Libraries were prepared by immunoSEQ multiplex PCR; TCRdb keeps only in-frame clonotypes and omits some of them. The sample lists 250,000 to 350,000 clones, 70% to 90% seen once, with around 13% in the top ten. The sequenced material came from peripheral blood. Receptor source: a woman aged 55-69 years with acute or convalescent COVID-19.

The chain carries TRBV18 and TRBJ2-2; 7 bases fit TRBD2. Germline CDR1 is KGHSH and CDR2 is LQKENI. Germline trimming cut 6 bases from V and 1 base from J; bases unmatched to any gene: 8. CDR3 length: 16 residues. CDR3: CASSSDSGRNTGELFF. The CDR3 DNA sequence: TGTGCCAGCTCGTCCGATAGCGGGCGGAACACCGGGGAGCTGTTTTTT.

The CDR3 DNA is TGTGCCAGCAGTCTTGCTCCGGGACAGGGGACCTACGAGCAGTACTTC. Its translation is CASSLAPGQGTYEQYF. V is TRBV2 and J is TRBJ2-7, with 10 bases fitting TRBD1. This CDR3 is 16 amino acids long. The V gene's germline CDR1 is SNHLY and CDR2 FYNNEI. Trimming took 5 bases from V and 2 from J; bases not matched to a gene: 9.

This chain links TRBV2 with TRBJ1-1, with 8 bases aligning to TRBD1. The CDR3 totals 13 residues. Germline lookup yields CDR1 SNHLY and CDR2 FYNNEI. V lost 6 bases and J lost 1; bases outside the gene matches: 1. CDR3 nucleotide sequence: TGTGCCAGCAGGACAGGGGAGAACACTGAAGCTTTCTTT. It translates to CASRTGENTEAFF.

The V gene is TRBV28, the J gene TRBJ2-7; a weak D match, TRBD1 (7 bases). Germline V gene data show CDR1 as MDHEN and CDR2 as SYDVKM. CDR3 length: 14 residues. The V gene lost 6 bases and the J gene lost 0 bases, with 12 bases spanning the gap. Here the CDR3 DNA reads TGTGCCAGCAGACGCGGGACAGCCTCCTACGAGCAGTACTTC. Encoded protein: CASRRGTASYEQYF.

The table lists this clone with a few counts. Other nucleotide sequences from this sample produce the same CDR3. The chain couples TRBV9 to TRBJ1-4; tentative D call: TRBD1 (5 bases). The V gene lost 0 bases and the J gene lost 8 bases, with 11 bases spanning the gap. The CDR3 consists of 14 residues. Per germline, CDR1 SGDLS and CDR2 YYNGEE. CDR3 region: CASSVAQGSEKLFF. The CDR3 bases are TGTGCCAGCAGCGTAGCCCAGGGTAGCGAAAAACTGTTTTTT.

V is TRBV24-1 and J is TRBJ2-7, with 10 bases lining up with TRBD2. The CDR3 runs 16 residues. The junction had 13 bases not matched to a gene; V was cut back by 4 bases and J by 8 bases. CDR1 and CDR2 from the germline V gene are KGHDR and SFDVKD. CDR3 nucleotides: TGTGCCACCAGTGAATTAGCGGGAGGAAACGAATGGAAGCAGTACTTC. Amino acid sequence: CATSELAGGNEWKQYF.

The chain combines TRBV5-1 with TRBJ2-7; no firm D call. The V gene lost 4 bases and the J gene lost 4 bases, with 24 bases spanning the gap. The CDR3 totals 17 residues. Germline V lookup: CDR1 SGHRS, CDR2 YFSETQ. The CDR3 nucleotides are TGCGCCAGCAGCCCTGACACGGCTCGACCAACGTCTTACGAGCAGTACTTC. It yields the protein CASSPDTARPTSYEQYF.

The V and J genes are TRBV10-3 and TRBJ2-2, with D possibly TRBD1 on 5 matching bases. CDR3 size: 14 residues. The V and J ends lost 6 bases and 5 bases respectively, with 13 bases between them. CDR1 and CDR2 from the germline V gene are ENHRY and SYGVKD. This CDR3 reads CAISRVVETGELFF. CDR3 nucleotides: TGTGCCATCAGCAGGGTCGTGGAAACCGGGGAGCTGTTTTTT.

This chain connects TRBV7-9 to TRBJ2-5; 7 nucleotides align to TRBD2. From germline, CDR1 is SEHNR and CDR2 FQNEAQ (reference sequence). V lost 2 bases, J lost 5 bases, and 11 bases stayed unmatched. The CDR3 has 16 amino acids. CDR3 loop: CASSLLGPTAGETQYF. CDR3 nucleotides: TGTGCCAGCAGCTTATTGGGACCGACAGCGGGGGAGACCCAGTACTTC.

The CDR3 nucleotides read TGTGCCAGCAGTGGGACACTCCAAGAGACCCAGTACTTC. It yields the protein CASSGTLQETQYF. This chain connects TRBV12-3 or TRBV12-4 to TRBJ2-5; tentatively, D is TRBD1 (6 bases). V lost 5 bases to trimming and J lost 1 base, with 8 bases between them. The CDR3 covers 13 residues.

The DNA of the CDR3 is TGTGCCAGCAGCGTAATGGACAGGGGCGGCGTCACTGAAGCTTTCTTT. Protein sequence: CASSVMDRGGVTEAFF. V usage is TRBV9 and J usage is TRBJ1-1; TRBD1 aligns across 9 bases. Germline V CDR1 and CDR2: SGDLS, YYNGEE. With V trimmed by 1 base and J by 4 bases, 8 bases remained unmatched. The CDR3 extends over 16 amino acids.

V gene TRBV7-2 combines with J gene TRBJ1-1; 7 positions agree with TRBD1. The J segment lost 4 bases and the V segment lost 5 bases, leaving 10 bases of the junction unmatched. The CDR3 extends over 15 amino acids. Germline-derived CDR1 and CDR2 are SGHTA and FQGNSA. The CDR3 here is CASSPMQGVGTEAFF. The CDR3 DNA sequence: TGTGCCAGCAGCCCCATGCAGGGGGTTGGCACTGAAGCTTTCTTT.

This clone appeared once. This chain uses TRBV28 with TRBJ2-2, with TRBD2 identical over 8 bases. The CDR3 spans 16 residues. Germline V gene lookup returns CDR1 MDHEN and CDR2 SYDVKM. V shed 2 bases, J shed 1 base, and the junction held 3 bases outside the gene matches. CDR3 bases: TGTGCCAGCAGTTTAATGGCGGGGGGGAACACCGGGGAGCTGTTTTTT. Amino acids: CASSLMAGGNTGELFF.

The chain uses TRBV3-1 (or the pseudogene TRBV3-2) and TRBJ1-4, with unresolved D. Trimming took 4 bases from V and 0 from J, leaving 12 bases between them. The CDR3 runs to 16 residues. Germline V CDR1 and CDR2: LGHDT, YNNKEL (reference sequence). As DNA, the CDR3 is TGTGCCAGCAGCCGCATAGTCGGGACAACTAATGAAAAACTGTTTTTT. Amino acids: CASSRIVGTTNEKLFF.

V is TRBV28 and J is TRBJ2-5; TRBD2 aligns across 7 bases. Germline V gene data show CDR1 as MDHEN and CDR2 as SYDVKM. There are 16 residues in the CDR3. Trimming at V came to 4 bases and at J to 1 base, leaving 9 bases not matched to a gene. The DNA for the CDR3 is TGTGCCAGCAGTTCGGGACTACATAACATCCAAGAGACCCAGTACTTC. Its protein is CASSSGLHNIQETQYF.

This sequence joins TRBV28 and TRBJ2-7, with 7 bases aligning to TRBD1. The CDR3 covers 13 residues. Germline loops: CDR1 MDHEN, CDR2 SYDVKM. Unmatched junction bases numbered 7, after V lost 8 bases and J lost 3 bases. This CDR3 reads CASATGQVYEQYF. In DNA form, the CDR3 reads TGTGCCAGCGCAACAGGACAGGTCTACGAGCAGTACTTC.

The chain joins TRBV6-5 to TRBJ2-3; TRBD2 agrees at 10 bases. The CDR3 spans 14 residues. V lost 10 bases and J lost 1; bases outside the gene matches: 5. Looked up from germline, CDR1 is MNHEY and CDR2 is SVGAGI. CDR3 amino acids: CATGGTSGTDTQYF. Here the CDR3 DNA reads TGTGCCACCGGCGGGACTAGCGGCACAGATACGCAGTATTTT.

This clone turned up a few times. The chain recombines TRBV3-1 (or the pseudogene TRBV3-2) with TRBJ1-5, with D tentatively TRBD1 (5 bases). Trimming stripped 0 bases from V and 2 bases from J, with 8 bases between. This CDR3 has 15 amino acids. The germline CDR1 and CDR2 sequences are LGHDT and YNNKEL (reference sequence). The CDR3 reads CASSQDSGGNQPQHF. CDR3 sequence (DNA): TGTGCCAGCAGCCAAGACTCGGGGGGCAATCAGCCCCAGCATTTT.

The chain links TRBV2 to TRBJ1-5; maybe TRBD1 (5 bases). Looked up from germline, CDR1 is SNHLY and CDR2 is FYNNEI. Trimming took off 4 bases at V and 0 bases at J, with 10 bases between the two ends. The CDR3 covers 15 residues. Written as DNA, the CDR3 is TGTGCCAGCAGTGGACAGTTAAATAGCAATCAGCCCCAGCATTTT. This translates into CASSGQLNSNQPQHF.

V gene TRBV5-6 combines with J gene TRBJ1-6; weak D call: TRBD1 (5 bases). There are 17 residues in the CDR3. Germline CDR1 SGHDT, CDR2 YYEEEE. V was pared by 0 bases and J by 0 bases, with 10 bases between. For the CDR3, the DNA is TGTGCCAGCAGCTTGGGGACACCGAGCTCCTATAATTCACCCCTCCACTTT. This encodes CASSLGTPSSYNSPLHF.

The V and J genes are TRBV2 and TRBJ1-3; 7 bases are a match to TRBD1. Germline-derived CDR1 and CDR2 are SNHLY and FYNNEI. The CDR3 is made up of 14 amino acids. V gave up 6 bases and J gave up 0 bases; unmatched junction bases: 2. The CDR3 bases are TGTGCCAGCAGGCAGGGGGACTCTGGAAACACCATATATTTT. Encoded protein: CASRQGDSGNTIYF.

This chain connects TRBV27 to TRBJ2-7; no clear D. Germline V lookup: CDR1 MNHEY, CDR2 SMNVEV (reference sequence). The CDR3 has 12 amino acids. V dropped 5 bases and J dropped 6 bases, with 11 bases sitting between them. The CDR3 here is CASSVPGGEQYF. DNA for the CDR3: TGTGCCAGCAGTGTACCCGGTGGCGAGCAGTACTTC.

The rearrangement joins TRBV28 to TRBJ2-7; 8 nucleotides align to TRBD1. The CDR3 contains 15 residues. The V segment lost 3 bases and the J segment 1 base; nucleotides outside the gene matches: 5. Germline V gene data show CDR1 as MDHEN and CDR2 as SYDVKM. DNA of the CDR3: TGTGCCAGCAGTTTCCTAACAGGGGGTTCCTACGAGCAGTACTTC. Amino acids: CASSFLTGGSYEQYF.

The chain carries TRBV9 and TRBJ2-2; TRBD2 agrees at 10 bases. With V trimmed by 0 bases and J by 5 bases, 7 bases remained unmatched. Per the germline V gene, CDR1 is SGDLS and CDR2 is YYNGEE. The CDR3 runs to 17 residues. CDR3 residues: CASSVDRLAGVTGELFF. CDR3 nucleotide sequence: TGTGCCAGCAGCGTAGACCGCCTAGCGGGAGTAACCGGGGAGCTGTTTTTT.

This chain connects TRBV5-1 to TRBJ1-1; tentative D call: TRBD1 (6 bases). Trimming removed 4 bases from V and 2 bases from J, with 12 bases in between. The CDR3 has 14 residues. CDR1 and CDR2 from the germline V gene are SGHRS and YFSETQ. The CDR3 DNA follows: TGCGCCAGCAGCCATGGACAGATAAACACTGAAGCTTTCTTT. Its protein is CASSHGQINTEAFF. Variable domain in full (rest from reference TRBV5-1 and TRBJ1-1): KAGVTQTPRYLIKTRGQQVTLSCSPISGHRSVSWYQQTPGQGLQFLFEYFSETQRNKGNFPGRFSGRQFSNSRSEMNVSTLELGDSALYLCASSHGQINTEAFFGQGTRLTVV.

This clone was seen once. The rearrangement links TRBV27 to TRBJ2-7, with 10 nucleotides matching TRBD2. V lost 4 bases, J lost 5 bases, and 11 bases stayed unmatched. The V gene's germline CDR1 is MNHEY and CDR2 SMNVEV (reference sequence). There are 16 residues in the CDR3. CDR3 loop: CASSSLSSGRAHEQYF. The CDR3 DNA sequence: TGTGCCAGCAGTTCCCTCTCTAGCGGGAGAGCCCACGAGCAGTACTTC.

The chain couples TRBV7-9 to TRBJ2-5, with 10 nucleotides matching TRBD1. The germline CDR1 and CDR2 sequences are SEHNR and FQNEAQ (reference sequence). The CDR3 extends over 15 amino acids. Trimming at V came to 4 bases and at J to 4 bases, leaving 6 bases not matched to a gene. CDR3 loop: CASSSGQGVPETQYF. The DNA of the CDR3 is TGTGCCAGCAGCTCTGGACAGGGGGTCCCAGAGACCCAGTACTTC.

The chain uses TRBV28 and TRBJ2-3; 10 positions match TRBD1. Germline CDR1 reads MDHEN; CDR2 reads SYDVKM. V was clipped by 8 bases and J by 8 bases; unmatched bases: 10. This CDR3 comprises 14 residues. The CDR3 loop reads CASARDRGPSTQYF. CDR3 DNA: TGTGCCAGCGCCCGGGACAGGGGCCCCTCTACGCAGTATTTT.

This chain connects TRBV7-2 to TRBJ1-2; maybe TRBD1 (6 bases). This CDR3 has 14 amino acids. V was cut by 7 bases and J by 2 bases, with 14 bases left in between. The germline CDR1 and CDR2 sequences are SGHTA and FQGNSA. The CDR3 nucleotides read TGTGCCAGCAAGGAACAGGGATTCAACTATGGCTACACCTTC. Protein product: CASKEQGFNYGYTF.